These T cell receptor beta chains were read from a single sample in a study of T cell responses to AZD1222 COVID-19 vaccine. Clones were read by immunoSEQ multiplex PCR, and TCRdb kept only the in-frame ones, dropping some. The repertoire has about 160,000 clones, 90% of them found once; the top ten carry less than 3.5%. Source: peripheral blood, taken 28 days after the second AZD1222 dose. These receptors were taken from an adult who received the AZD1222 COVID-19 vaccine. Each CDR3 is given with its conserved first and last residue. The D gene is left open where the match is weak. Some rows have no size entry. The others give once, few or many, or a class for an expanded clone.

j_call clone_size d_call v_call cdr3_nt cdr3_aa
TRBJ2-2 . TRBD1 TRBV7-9 TGTGCCAGCAGCCCGACAGGGGCCCGGGAGCTGTTTTTT CASSPTGARELFF
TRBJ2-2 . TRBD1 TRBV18 TGTGCCAGCTCACCACTCTCCGGGACAGGGGAGACCGGGGAGCTGTTTTTT CASSPLSGTGETGELFF
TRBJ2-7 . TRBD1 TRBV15 TGTGCCACCAGCACCCGCGACAGGGGCTACGAGCAGTACTTC CATSTRDRGYEQYF
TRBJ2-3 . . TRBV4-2 TGTGCCAGCAGCCAAGATCTTCGGCTAGATACAGGGCCTTCGGCGCAGTATTTT CASSQDLRLDTGPSAQYF
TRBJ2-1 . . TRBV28 TGTGCCAGCATCGCCACCGGATTCGGGCTAGCGTTGGATGAGCAGTTCTTC CASIATGFGLALDEQFF
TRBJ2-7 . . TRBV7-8 TGTGCCAGCAGCTTAGAGGACAGATACGAGCAGTACTTC CASSLEDRYEQYF
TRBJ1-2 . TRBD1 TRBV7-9 TGTGCCAGCAGCACTGCAGGGGGCGAAGACTATGGCTACACCTTC CASSTAGGEDYGYTF
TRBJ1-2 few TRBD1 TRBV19 TGTGCCAGTAGAAGGACAGGACTCTATGGCTACACCTTC CASRRTGLYGYTF
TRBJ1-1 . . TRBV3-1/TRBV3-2 TGTGCCAGCAGCCAAGGGGCCGGGGGAGGTTACACTGAAGCTTTCTTT CASSQGAGGGYTEAFF
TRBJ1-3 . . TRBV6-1 TGTGCCAGCAGTGAAGCGTTACCCATCTCTGGAAACACCATATATTTT CASSEALPISGNTIYF
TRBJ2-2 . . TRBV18 TGTGCCAGCTCACCACTGTCAGGGATCGACACCGGGGAGCTGTTTTTT CASSPLSGIDTGELFF
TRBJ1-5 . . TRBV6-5 TGTGCCAGCAACCCAGACAGCATCAATCAGCCCCAGCATTTT CASNPDSINQPQHF
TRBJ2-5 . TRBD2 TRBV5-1 TGCGCCAGCAGGCCTACTAGCGGGAGGGCTTTGGGAGAGACCCAGTACTTC CASRPTSGRALGETQYF
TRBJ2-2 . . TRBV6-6 TGTGCCAGCAGTTACTCGATGCCCGGGGAGCTGTTTTTT CASSYSMPGELFF
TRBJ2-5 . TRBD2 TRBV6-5 TGTGCCAGCAGTTCCCTCTCTAGCGGACCTCGGGAGACCCAGTACTTC CASSSLSSGPRETQYF
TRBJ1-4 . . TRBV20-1 TGCAGTGCTAGTTGGACTTCTAATGAAAAACTGTTTTTT CSASWTSNEKLFF
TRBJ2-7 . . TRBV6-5 TGTGCCAGCAGACCTACGGTGTCCTACGAGCAGTACTTC CASRPTVSYEQYF
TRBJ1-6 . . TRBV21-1 TGTGCCAGCAGCCCCCCCGAACAGCGGCAGAATTCACCCCTCCACTTT CASSPPEQRQNSPLHF
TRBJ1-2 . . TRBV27 TGTGCCAGCAGGGAATGGGGCCGTGGCTACACCTTC CASREWGRGYTF
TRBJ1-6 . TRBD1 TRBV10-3 TGTGCCATCAGACCGACAGGGAATTCACCCCTCCACTTT CAIRPTGNSPLHF
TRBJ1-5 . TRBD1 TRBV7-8 TGTGCCAGCAGCTTGGGACAGGGGGTAGTTAGCAATCAGCCCCAGCATTTT CASSLGQGVVSNQPQHF
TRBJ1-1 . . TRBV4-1 TGCGCCAGCAGCCAGTTAGGGGCCGTTGAAGCTTTCTTT CASSQLGAVEAFF
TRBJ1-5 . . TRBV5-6 TGTGCCAGCAGCTTGGCCAGCCTGACCAATCAGCCCCAGCATTTT CASSLASLTNQPQHF
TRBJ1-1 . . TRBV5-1 TGCGCCAGCAGCTTGGAGGGCGGCAGGGTGTACACTGAAGCTTTCTTT CASSLEGGRVYTEAFF
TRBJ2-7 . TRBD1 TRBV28 TGTGCCAGCAGCCCGGGGACAGGGGAGATCTACGAGCAGTACTTC CASSPGTGEIYEQYF